The 27 T cell receptor beta chains reported below all come from one sample, sequenced in a study of cytomegalovirus exposure and HLA in healthy donors. Produced via immunoSEQ multiplex PCR; TCRdb's table is partial and in-frame only. Of some 130,000 clones listed, 89% are singletons. Input material: PBMCs. The receptor set was obtained from a woman under 30 in good health and CMV-seronegative.

The chain uses TRBV5-4 and TRBJ2-5, with 9 bases identical to TRBD1. This CDR3 comprises 14 residues. V lost 4 bases, J lost 3 bases, and 4 bases stayed unmatched. The V gene's germline CDR1 is SGHNT and CDR2 YYREEE (reference sequence). In nucleotides, the CDR3 is TGTGCCAGCAGCCCCGGACAGGGGAAAGAGACCCAGTACTTC. Translating it yields CASSPGQGKETQYF.

This clone came up once. The V call is TRBV13, the J call TRBJ2-5; D not resolved. Deletions cut 2 bases from V and 1 base from J, with 11 bases between. CDR1 and CDR2 (germline): PRHDT, FYEKMQ (reference sequence). The CDR3 contains 15 residues. As DNA, the CDR3 is TGTGCCAGCAGCTTAATTACTAACACCCAAGAGACCCAGTACTTC. It translates to CASSLITNTQETQYF.

The chain combines TRBV21-1 with TRBJ1-1. TRBV21-1 is tagged as a pseudogene. The CDR3 extends over 16 amino acids. The CDR3 coding sequence is TGTGCCAGCAGCAAAGACCGCAGGACGGGAAACACTGAAGCTTTCTTT. The encoded protein is CASSKDRRTGNTEAFF.

The rearrangement links TRBV6-1 to TRBJ2-7; TRBD1 might be the D (6 bases). The V gene lost 0 bases and the J gene lost 11 bases, with 17 bases spanning the gap. Germline CDR1 MNHNS, CDR2 SASEGT. The CDR3 runs to 14 residues. Written as DNA, the CDR3 is TGTGCCAGCAGTGAAGCGCAGGGGCCCCTGGGAAAGTACTTC. This encodes CASSEAQGPLGKYF.

V usage is TRBV11-2 and J usage is TRBJ1-1; TRBD1 agrees at 8 bases. This CDR3 is 16 amino acids long. The V gene's germline CDR1 is SGHAT and CDR2 FQNNGV. The junction had 5 bases not matched to a gene; V was cut back by 2 bases and J by 0 bases. The CDR3 reads CASSLQGADVNTEAFF. The DNA of the CDR3 is TGTGCCAGCAGCTTACAGGGGGCGGATGTGAACACTGAAGCTTTCTTT.

The chain links TRBV9 to TRBJ2-3; 8 bases align to TRBD2. Trimming cost V 2 bases and J 3 bases; bases outside gene matches: 5. CDR1 is SGDLS and CDR2 is YYNGEE in the germline V gene. This CDR3 is built from 15 residues. CDR3 in amino acids: CASSVGLVRTDTQYF. The CDR3 coding sequence is TGTGCCAGCAGCGTGGGACTAGTCCGGACAGATACGCAGTATTTT.

The gene calls are TRBV10-3 and TRBJ1-2; 8 nucleotides line up with TRBD1. V trimming: 0 bases; J trimming: 8 bases; junction bases outside the gene matches: 8. Germline loops: CDR1 ENHRY, CDR2 SYGVKD. This CDR3 spans 15 amino acids. The CDR3 region has the DNA TGTGCCATCAGTGAGTCGAGGGGACAGGTCGGGGGCTACACCTTC. Residues: CAISESRGQVGGYTF.

This clone was detected a few times. The chain has TRBV4-1 and TRBJ2-5; tentative D call: TRBD2 (5 bases). Germline-derived CDR1 and CDR2 are MGHRA and YSYEKL. V was clipped by 4 bases and J by 2 bases, with 8 bases between them. The CDR3 has 13 residues. This CDR3 is CASSRPGQETQYF. The DNA for the CDR3 is TGCGCCAGCAGCCGGCCGGGGCAAGAGACCCAGTACTTC.

The CDR3 region has the DNA TGTGCCAGCTCACTGAACAGGGAAGAGACCCAGTACTTC. Its protein product is CASSLNREETQYF. V is TRBV18 and J is TRBJ2-5, with D perhaps matching TRBD1 (6 bases). Trimming shortened V by 4 bases and J by 3 bases, and 9 bases separated the two germline ends. CDR1 and CDR2 from the germline V gene are KGHSH and LQKENI. There are 13 residues in the CDR3.

This rearrangement joins TRBV10-3 to TRBJ1-4; D gene ambiguous. Germline V lookup: CDR1 ENHRY, CDR2 SYGVKD. The CDR3 extends over 14 amino acids. The V and J ends lost 3 bases and 8 bases respectively, with 13 bases between them. This CDR3 reads CAISDEQTEEKLFF. CDR3 DNA: TGTGCCATCAGTGATGAACAGACCGAGGAAAAACTGTTTTTT.

V and J are TRBV25-1 and TRBJ1-1, with TRBD1 matching over 7 bases. Germline V gene lookup returns CDR1 MGHDK and CDR2 SYGVNS. The V segment lost 5 bases and the J segment 1 base; nucleotides outside the gene matches: 1. The CDR3 is 13 residues long. The CDR3 DNA sequence: TGTGCCAGCAGTCAGGGGGGGAACACTGAAGCTTTCTTT. It is translated as CASSQGGNTEAFF.

This chain links TRBV7-9 with TRBJ1-2; TRBD1 might be the D (5 bases). Trimming took 4 bases from V and 5 from J, leaving 14 bases between them. From germline, CDR1 is SEHNR and CDR2 FQNEAQ (reference sequence). The CDR3 covers 14 residues. In DNA form, the CDR3 reads TGTGCCAGCAGCTCTGACAGTAGAGTGTATGGCTACACCTTC. Translated, it gives CASSSDSRVYGYTF.

The CDR3 DNA reads TGTGCCAGCAGCTTAGGCAGGGTGGGTGACTATGGCTACACCTTC. As protein: CASSLGRVGDYGYTF. V gene TRBV7-9 combines with J gene TRBJ1-2; TRBD1 might be the D (5 bases). CDR1 and CDR2 (germline): SEHNR, FQNEAQ (reference sequence). Trimming cost V 1 base and J 3 bases, with 12 bases left between them. The CDR3 has 15 residues.

The V call is TRBV7-9, the J call TRBJ1-5; tentatively, D is TRBD1 (6 bases). Deletions cut 1 base from V and 9 bases from J, with 16 bases between. The length of the CDR3 is 15 residues. Germline loops: CDR1 SEHNR, CDR2 FQNEAQ (reference sequence). CDR3 amino acids: CASSLGSGEGGPQHF. Written as DNA, the CDR3 is TGTGCCAGCAGCTTAGGTTCAGGGGAAGGTGGGCCCCAGCATTTT.

This clone was seen more than once but under ten times. The chain employs TRBV9 and TRBJ2-7; D is perhaps TRBD1 (6 bases). The CDR3 totals 16 residues. Germline lookup yields CDR1 SGDLS and CDR2 YYNGEE. Between the trimmed V and J ends, which lost 2 bases and 7 bases, there was a span of 22 bases. CDR3 region: CASSVGQGQGLGEQYF. The CDR3 DNA is TGTGCCAGCAGCGTGGGGCAGGGGCAGGGCTTGGGGGAGCAGTACTTC.

This clone was seen a few times. The rearrangement uses TRBV27 and TRBJ1-6; a weak D match, TRBD1 (5 bases). V shed 2 bases and J shed 8 bases, with 7 bases lying between them. Germline V gene lookup returns CDR1 MNHEY and CDR2 SMNVEV (reference sequence). This CDR3 spans 13 amino acids. Here the CDR3 reads CASSLIRDSPLHF. The CDR3, as DNA: TGTGCCAGCAGTTTAATCAGGGATTCACCCCTCCACTTT.

This chain connects TRBV2 to TRBJ1-6; 7 nucleotides agree with TRBD1. Germline V CDR1 and CDR2: SNHLY, FYNNEI. V was pared by 4 bases and J by 3 bases, with 0 bases of the junction left unmatched. There are 14 residues in the CDR3. CDR3 nucleotide sequence: TGTGCCAGCAGTGGACAGGGCTATAATTCACCCCTCCACTTT. Protein sequence: CASSGQGYNSPLHF. The variable domain in full, with the rest retrieved from reference TRBV2 and TRBJ1-6, is EPEVTQTPSHQVTQMGQEVILRCVPISNHLYFYWYRQILGQKVEFLVSFYNNEISEKSEIFDDQFSVERPDGSNFTLKIRSTKLEDSAMYFCASSGQGYNSPLHFGNGTRLTVT.

This clone was recorded a few times. The rearrangement joins TRBV5-3 to TRBJ1-6; possibly TRBD1 for D (5 bases). TRBV5-3 is flagged as an ORF with uncertain function. This CDR3 spans 16 amino acids. Trimming removed 3 bases from V and 8 bases from J, with 18 bases in between. Here the CDR3 DNA reads TGTGCCAGAAGCTCGACCATTGGGGGGAAAGATTCACCCCTCCACTTT. It translates to CARSSTIGGKDSPLHF.

Points on this clone: One end of the junction fails to match germline, which may point to a read error. The chain joins TRBV27 to TRBJ1-1; D is unclear. The CDR3 extends over 15 amino acids. Germline V gives CDR1 MNHEY, CDR2 SMNVEV (reference sequence). This CDR3 reads CASNLFARTDTEAFF. The CDR3 DNA reads TGTGCCAGCAATTTATTTGCCCGAACGGACACTGAAGCTTTCTTT.

The gene calls are TRBV6-4 and TRBJ2-1; D might be TRBD2 (7 bases). V was cut by 2 bases and J by 2 bases, with 13 bases left in between. CDR3 length equals 16 residues. The germline gives CDR1 MRHNA, CDR2 SNTAGT. The CDR3 coding sequence is TGTGCCAGCAGTGACCGGGGCGGGGGCACCTACAATGAGCAGTTCTTC. Residues: CASSDRGGGTYNEQFF.

The chain combines TRBV7-2 with TRBJ1-2; no reliable D call. CDR1 is SGHTA and CDR2 is FQGNSA in the germline V gene. Trimming took 2 bases from V and 4 from J, leaving 11 bases between them. The CDR3 runs 14 residues. This CDR3 reads CASSLSPGGYGYTF. DNA of the CDR3: TGTGCCAGCAGCTTAAGCCCTGGAGGCTATGGCTACACCTTC.

In this sample, this clone turned up once. The chain uses TRBV29-1 and TRBJ1-2; weak D call: TRBD1 (5 bases). Per germline, CDR1 SQVTM and CDR2 ANQGSEA. V was pared by 7 bases and J by 4 bases, with 16 bases between. The CDR3 runs 13 residues. The CDR3 is CSGVGPSLYGYTF. The CDR3 DNA reads as TGCAGCGGGGTGGGGCCCTCCCTCTATGGCTACACCTTC.

The chain links TRBV5-1 to TRBJ2-7; D might be TRBD1 (5 bases). The CDR3 sequence is 13 residues long. The germline CDR1 and CDR2 sequences are SGHRS and YFSETQ. Trimming took 2 bases from V and 3 from J, leaving 9 bases between them. The CDR3 DNA reads as TGCGCCAGCAGCTTCCAGGGAAACTACGAGCAGTACTTC. This translates into CASSFQGNYEQYF.

The chain employs TRBV5-8 and TRBJ1-5; D possibly corresponds to TRBD1 (6 bases). V was pared by 0 bases and J by 6 bases, with 13 bases between. Germline V lookup: CDR1 SGHTS, CDR2 YDEGEE. This CDR3 is 15 amino acids long. DNA of the CDR3: TGTGCCAGCAGCTTGGCTACAGGGTCGAGTCAGCCCCAGCATTTT. It specifies CASSLATGSSQPQHF.

The V and J genes are TRBV10-3 and TRBJ1-2; possible D gene TRBD1, 6 bases. The CDR3 runs 16 residues. Trimming pared 3 bases from V and 0 bases from J, leaving 14 bases between. Germline V gene lookup returns CDR1 ENHRY and CDR2 SYGVKD. The CDR3 coding sequence is TGTGCCATCAGTGAAGTTACGGGGGGCGCTAACTATGGCTACACCTTC. Its translation: CAISEVTGGANYGYTF.

This chain links TRBV7-8 with TRBJ2-2; 7 bases fit TRBD1. The CDR3 spans 15 residues. Germline V gives CDR1 SGHVS, CDR2 FQNEAQ. V was clipped by 5 bases and J by 0 bases; unmatched bases: 3. The CDR3 nucleotides read TGTGCCAGCAGCCCGGGGACAGCGAACACCGGGGAGCTGTTTTTT. Amino acid sequence: CASSPGTANTGELFF.

The chain combines TRBV19 with TRBJ1-1; tentatively, D is TRBD1 (5 bases). The V gene lost 5 bases and the J gene lost 11 bases, with 21 bases spanning the gap. The germline gives CDR1 LNHDA, CDR2 SQIVND (reference sequence). The CDR3 consists of 14 residues. The CDR3 region is CASSVGDRKGVAFF. DNA of the CDR3: TGTGCCAGTAGTGTAGGTGACCGTAAAGGGGTTGCTTTCTTT.